The 4 T cell receptor beta chains below come from one sample, sequenced in a study of T cells in Graves' hyperthyroidism and ophthalmopathy. The CDR3 regions of TCR beta were amplified from RNA transcripts. A first-round RT-PCR of the TCR CDR3 used the HTBI primer set. MiXCR was run by TCRdb on the multiplex PCR reads, yielding one entry per CDR3 protein. The sample includes 350,000 to 500,000 distinct CDR3 sequences, approximately 13% seen only once; the top ten take 5.3%. Sequenced input: blood. The receptors here all came from a woman aged 18-29 years with Graves' hyperthyroidism.

V and J are TRBV27 and TRBJ2-1; 9 nucleotides line up with TRBD2. The germline V gene encodes CDR1 MNHEY and CDR2 SMNVEV (reference sequence). Trimming took 8 bases from V and 7 from J; bases not matched to a gene: 21. The CDR3 extends over 18 amino acids. The CDR3 is CASSSFPGLAGGPNEQFF. The DNA of the CDR3 is TGTGCCAGCTCATCATTCCCTGGGCTGGCGGGAGGGCCAAATGAGCAGTTCTTC.

This clonotype was recorded many times. The chain joins TRBV25-1 to TRBJ1-5; D possibly corresponds to TRBD1 (5 bases). The germline CDR1 and CDR2 sequences are MGHDK and SYGVNS. V dropped 3 bases and J dropped 5 bases, with 17 bases sitting between them. The CDR3 covers 16 residues. CDR3 protein: CASSDIQTVWDQPQHF. Written as DNA, the CDR3 is TGTGCCAGCAGTGATATCCAGACAGTGTGGGATCAGCCCCAGCATTTT.

This chain's CDR3 is CSATGTGAVTF. CDR3 nucleotide sequence: TGCAGTGCAACCGGGACAGGGGCCGTAACCTTC. The chain joins TRBV20-1 to TRBJ1-2; 10 bases map to TRBD1. This CDR3 has 11 residues. Germline values: CDR1 DFQATT, CDR2 SNEGSKA (reference sequence). Unmatched junction bases numbered 9, after V lost 6 bases and J lost 14 bases.

This clonotype has a count of ten or more. This chain connects TRBV3-1 to TRBJ1-5, with D unclear. The CDR3 sequence is 13 residues long. Germline CDR1 and CDR2: LGHDT and YNNKEL (reference sequence). Trimming pared 1 base from V and 3 bases from J, leaving 4 bases between. CDR3: CASSQAVNQPQHF. The CDR3 DNA reads as TGTGCCAGCAGCCAAGCCGTCAATCAGCCCCAGCATTTT.